The 9 T cell receptor beta chains presented below share a single source sample, sequenced in a study of blood T cell repertoires in COVID-19. Here immunoSEQ multiplex PCR was the method, and the copy in TCRdb shows in-frame clones only, minus some. Among approximately 210,000 clones listed, 82% were seen once. The sequenced sample consisted of PBMCs or T cells enriched from blood (not recorded which). The source of these receptors is a woman aged 55-69 years who had recovered from COVID-19.

The rearrangement links TRBV19 to TRBJ2-3; 9 nucleotides match TRBD1. Looked up from germline, CDR1 is LNHDA and CDR2 is SQIVND (reference sequence). This CDR3 region has 16 residues. The ends lost 4 bases at V and 5 bases at J; junction bases unmatched: 10. CDR3 loop: CASSSPGDRAQDTQYF. CDR3 DNA sequence: TGTGCCAGTAGTAGTCCGGGGGACAGGGCACAAGATACGCAGTATTTT.

The J gene is TRBJ1-5, the V gene TRBV4-1; D perhaps matches TRBD1 (6 bases). This CDR3 comprises 14 residues. Per germline, CDR1 MGHRA and CDR2 YSYEKL. V lost 1 base and J 2 bases, leaving 6 bases between the germline ends. The CDR3 loop is CASSQAGGNQPQHF. CDR3 coding DNA: TGCGCCAGCAGCCAAGCAGGGGGCAATCAGCCCCAGCATTTT.

The sample holds a few counts of this clone. The genes are TRBV27 and TRBJ1-2; 7 bases are a match to TRBD1. Germline V CDR1 and CDR2: MNHEY, SMNVEV (reference sequence). The V and J ends lost 6 bases and 3 bases, in that order; junction bases with no gene match: 4. This CDR3 is built from 13 residues. CDR3 sequence reads: CASRPDRDYGYTF. The CDR3 coding sequence is TGTGCCAGCAGGCCTGACAGGGACTATGGCTACACCTTC.

The chain links TRBV3-1 (or the pseudogene TRBV3-2) to TRBJ2-1, with 7 bases that match TRBD1. The CDR3 totals 16 residues. V lost 3 bases and J lost 7; bases outside the gene matches: 12. Looked up from germline, CDR1 is LGHDT and CDR2 is YNNKEL (reference sequence). The CDR3 DNA reads as TGTGCCAGCAGCCAGTTAGGTAGACAGGGTTGGAATGAGCAGTTCTTC. The encoded protein is CASSQLGRQGWNEQFF.

This clone is a singleton in its sample. The chain uses TRBV19 and TRBJ1-1; D unresolved. V shed 8 bases and J shed 6 bases, with 10 bases lying between them. From germline, CDR1 is LNHDA and CDR2 SQIVND (reference sequence). The CDR3 loop spans 11 amino acids. The CDR3 nucleotides are TGTGCCAGTTTCTCCTTCGCTGAAGCTTTCTTT. Translation gives CASFSFAEAFF.

V gene TRBV6-6 combines with J gene TRBJ1-2; no clear D. This CDR3 is 13 amino acids long. The germline gives CDR1 MNHNY, CDR2 SVGAGI (reference sequence). The germline V and J ends were trimmed by 2 bases and 7 bases, with 11 bases remaining between them. The CDR3 nucleotides are TGTGCCAGCAGTTACATTGACGGGGTTGGCTACACCTTC. It is translated as CASSYIDGVGYTF.

The V call is TRBV18, the J call TRBJ2-2; 8 bases map to TRBD2. V shed 2 bases and J 1 base; nucleotides not matched to a gene: 3. Germline CDR1 KGHSH, CDR2 LQKENI. CDR3 length equals 16 residues. CDR3 in amino acids: CASSPRLAGNTGELFF. The CDR3 nucleotides read TGTGCCAGCTCACCAAGGCTAGCGGGGAACACCGGGGAGCTGTTTTTT.

This chain connects TRBV5-4 to TRBJ1-4; TRBD1 agrees at 7 bases. This CDR3 comprises 14 residues. From germline, CDR1 is SGHNT and CDR2 YYREEE (reference sequence). After removal of 4 bases from V and 7 bases from J, the junction contained 7 bases not matched to a gene. In DNA, the CDR3 is TGTGCCAGCAGCCTAGGGGGCGGGTTTGAAAAACTGTTTTTT. It yields the protein CASSLGGGFEKLFF.

The chain is built from TRBV19 and TRBJ1-3; unclear D gene. Trimming cost V 5 bases and J 0 bases, with 8 bases left between them. The CDR3 spans 14 residues. CDR1 and CDR2 from the germline V gene are LNHDA and SQIVND (reference sequence). CDR3 region: CASSAGVSGNTIYF. The CDR3 nucleotides read TGTGCCAGTAGTGCGGGCGTCTCTGGAAACACCATATATTTT.